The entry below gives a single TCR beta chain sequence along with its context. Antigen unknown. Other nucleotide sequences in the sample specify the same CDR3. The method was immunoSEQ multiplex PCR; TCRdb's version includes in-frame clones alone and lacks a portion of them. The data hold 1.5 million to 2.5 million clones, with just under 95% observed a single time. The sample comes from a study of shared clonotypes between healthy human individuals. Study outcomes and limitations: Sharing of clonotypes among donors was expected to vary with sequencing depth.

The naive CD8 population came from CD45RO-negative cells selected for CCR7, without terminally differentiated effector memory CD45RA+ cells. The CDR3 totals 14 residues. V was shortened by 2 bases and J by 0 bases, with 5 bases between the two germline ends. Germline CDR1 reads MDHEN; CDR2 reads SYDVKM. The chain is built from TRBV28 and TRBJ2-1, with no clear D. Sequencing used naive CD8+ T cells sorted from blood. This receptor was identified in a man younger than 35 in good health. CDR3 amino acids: CASSLPGSYNEQFF. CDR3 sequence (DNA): TGTGCCAGCAGTTTACCGGGCTCCTACAATGAGCAGTTCTTC.